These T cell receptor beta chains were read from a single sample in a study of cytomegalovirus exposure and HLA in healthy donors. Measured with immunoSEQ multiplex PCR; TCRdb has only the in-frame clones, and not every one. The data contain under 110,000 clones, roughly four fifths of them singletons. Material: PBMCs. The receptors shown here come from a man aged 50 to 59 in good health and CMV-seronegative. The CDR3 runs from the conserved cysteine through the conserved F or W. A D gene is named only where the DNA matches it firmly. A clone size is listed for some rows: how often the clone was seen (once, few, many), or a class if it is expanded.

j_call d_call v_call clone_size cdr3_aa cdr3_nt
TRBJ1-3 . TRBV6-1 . CASSEALGQTSSGNTIYF TGTGCCAGCAGTGAAGCTTTAGGACAGACCTCCTCTGGAAACACCATATATTTT
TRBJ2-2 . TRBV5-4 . CASSPEPGQTTGELFF TGTGCCAGCAGCCCTGAACCCGGACAGACTACCGGGGAGCTGTTTTTT
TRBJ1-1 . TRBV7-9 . CASSLYNTEAFF TGTGCCAGCAGCTTATATAACACTGAAGCTTTCTTT
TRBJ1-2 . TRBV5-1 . CASSLGQNYGYTF TGCGCCAGCAGCTTGGGTCAGAACTATGGCTACACCTTC
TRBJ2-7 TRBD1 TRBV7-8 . CASSDRGRIGDEQYF TGTGCCAGCAGCGACAGGGGGCGGATCGGTGACGAGCAGTACTTC
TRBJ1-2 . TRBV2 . CASRLDSPANYGYTF TGTGCCAGCAGATTAGACAGCCCAGCTAACTATGGCTACACCTTC
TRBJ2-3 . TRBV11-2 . CASSFFQTYTDTQYF TGTGCCAGCAGCTTCTTCCAAACCTACACAGATACGCAGTATTTT
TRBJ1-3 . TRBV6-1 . CASSLDRRGNTIYF TGTGCCAGCAGCCTCGACCGGAGAGGAAACACCATATATTTT
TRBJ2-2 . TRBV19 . CASSINTNTGELFF TGTGCCAGTAGTATTAACACCAACACCGGGGAGCTGTTTTTT
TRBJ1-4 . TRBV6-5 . CASSPRQALNEKLFF TGTGCCAGCAGTCCCCGACAGGCCCTTAATGAAAAACTGTTTTTT
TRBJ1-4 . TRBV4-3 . CASSPTGGKLFF TGCGCCAGCAGCCCCACGGGGGGAAAACTGTTTTTT
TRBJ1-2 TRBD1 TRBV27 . CASSLNSGGGNYGYTF TGTGCCAGCAGTTTAAACTCAGGGGGCGGGAACTATGGCTACACCTTC
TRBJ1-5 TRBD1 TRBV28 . CASRFGAGGRNNQPQHF TGTGCCAGCAGATTTGGCGCAGGGGGTAGGAACAATCAGCCCCAGCATTTT
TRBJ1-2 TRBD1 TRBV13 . CASSEQNRGQVYGYTF TGTGCCAGCAGCGAACAAAACAGGGGGCAAGTTTATGGCTACACCTTC
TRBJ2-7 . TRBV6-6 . CASSYGGGAGYEQYF TGTGCCAGCAGTTACGGCGGGGGCGCGGGGTACGAGCAGTACTTC
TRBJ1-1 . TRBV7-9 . CSSSLGGGAFF TGTTCCAGCAGCTTGGGGGGGGGAGCTTTCTTT
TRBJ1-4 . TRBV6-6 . CASSTTREEKLFF TGTGCCAGCAGTACGACTCGAGAGGAAAAACTGTTTTTT
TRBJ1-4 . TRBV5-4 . CASSPRGASNEKLFF TGTGCCAGCAGCCCCCGGGGGGCTTCGAATGAAAAACTGTTTTTT
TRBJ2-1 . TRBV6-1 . CASSEFRSGYNEQFF TGTGCCAGCAGTGAGTTTAGGTCGGGATACAATGAGCAGTTCTTC
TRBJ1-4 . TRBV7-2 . CASSLESPNEKLFF TGTGCCAGCAGCTTAGAATCCCCGAATGAAAAACTGTTTTTT
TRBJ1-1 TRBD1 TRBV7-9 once CASSRQGGSTEAFF TGTGCCAGCAGCCGACAGGGGGGGAGCACTGAAGCTTTCTTT
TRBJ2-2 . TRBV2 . CASRGTLNTGELFF TGTGCCAGCAGAGGGACTTTGAACACCGGGGAGCTGTTTTTT